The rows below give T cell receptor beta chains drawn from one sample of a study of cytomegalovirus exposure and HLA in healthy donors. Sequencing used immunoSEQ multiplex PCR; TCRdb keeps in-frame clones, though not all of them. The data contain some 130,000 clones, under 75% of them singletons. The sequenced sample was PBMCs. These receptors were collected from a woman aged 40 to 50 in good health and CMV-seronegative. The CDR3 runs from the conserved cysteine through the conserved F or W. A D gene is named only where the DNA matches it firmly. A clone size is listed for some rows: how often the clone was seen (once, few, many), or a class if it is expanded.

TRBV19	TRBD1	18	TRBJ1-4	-	TGTGCCAGTAGTACCGGGACAGGGGAAAGGCATGCTAATGAAAAACTGTTTTTT	CASSTGTGERHANEKLFF
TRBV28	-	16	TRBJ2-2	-	TGTGCCAGCAGCCATTTTTCTTATAGGAACACCGGGGAGCTGTTTTTT	CASSHFSYRNTGELFF
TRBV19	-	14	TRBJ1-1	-	TGTGCCAGTAGTATGCTGGGGGGTATAGTCGAAGATTTCTTT	CASSMLGGIVEDFF
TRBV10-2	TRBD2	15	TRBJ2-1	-	TGCGCTGCTCAGAGTGGGACTAGCGGTAGGAATGAGCAGTTCTTC	CAAQSGTSGRNEQFF
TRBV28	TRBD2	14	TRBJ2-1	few	TGTGCCGGCTCTCTAGCGGGGTCCTACAATGAGCAGTTCTTC	CAGSLAGSYNEQFF
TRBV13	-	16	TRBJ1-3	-	TGTGCCAGCAGCTTAGGCTACGAAGCATCTGGAAACACCATATATTTT	CASSLGYEASGNTIYF
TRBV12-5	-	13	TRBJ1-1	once	TGTGCTAGTGGTTTCGGCGGCCCCACTGAAGCTTTCTTT	CASGFGGPTEAFF
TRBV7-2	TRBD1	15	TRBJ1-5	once	TGTGCCAGCAGCCCGCGGACAGGGGAAAATCAGCCCCAGCATTTT	CASSPRTGENQPQHF
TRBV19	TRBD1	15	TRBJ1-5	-	TGTGCCAGTAGTTCGGACAGGGTTGACAATCAGCCCCAGCATTTT	CASSSDRVDNQPQHF
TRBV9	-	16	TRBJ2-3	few	TGTGCCAGCGGAGTTGGAGCAGGGCTGAGCACAGATACGCAGTATTTT	CASGVGAGLSTDTQYF
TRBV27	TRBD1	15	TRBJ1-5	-	TGTGCCAGCAGTCCACAGGGGGGGAGCAATCAGCCCCAGCATTTT	CASSPQGGSNQPQHF
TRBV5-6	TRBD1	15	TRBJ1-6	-	TGTGCCAGCAGCTGGGGGACAGGTCCGAATTCACCCCTCCACTTT	CASSWGTGPNSPLHF
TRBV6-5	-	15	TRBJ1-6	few	TGTGCCAGCAGTTACTCGATTCAGGGTAATTCACCCCTCCACTTT	CASSYSIQGNSPLHF
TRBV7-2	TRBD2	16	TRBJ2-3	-	TGTGCCAGCAGCTTAGGAGGAGCGGGGGTTACAGATACGCAGTATTTT	CASSLGGAGVTDTQYF
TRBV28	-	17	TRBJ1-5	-	TGTGCCAGCAGTTCTCCGGCGGCGACGCGGGGCAATCAGCCCCAGCATTTT	CASSSPAATRGNQPQHF
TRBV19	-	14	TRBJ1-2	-	TGTGCCAGTAGTATCTGGGGGCACGACTATGGCTACACCTTC	CASSIWGHDYGYTF
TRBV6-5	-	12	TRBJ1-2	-	TGTGCCAGCAGTTCCGGGGTATATGGCTACACCTTC	CASSSGVYGYTF
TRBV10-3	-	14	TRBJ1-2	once	TGTGCCATCAGGCCCGACGGAGAGCACTATGGCTACACCTTC	CAIRPDGEHYGYTF
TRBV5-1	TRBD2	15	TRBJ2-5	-	TGCGCCAGCAGCTTGTCTAGCGGGGTCCAAGAGACCCAGTACTTC	CASSLSSGVQETQYF
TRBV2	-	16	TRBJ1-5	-	TGTGCCAGCAGTGAACGGGGTCGTCCAGTCGTTCAGCCCCAGCATTTT	CASSERGRPVVQPQHF
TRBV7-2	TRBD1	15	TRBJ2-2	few	TGTGCCAGCAGCAAGGACAGGGTTAACACCGGGGAGCTGTTTTTT	CASSKDRVNTGELFF
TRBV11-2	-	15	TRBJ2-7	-	TGTGCCAGCAGCTTAGCGGGGGAAGGCTCCTACGAGCAGTACTTC	CASSLAGEGSYEQYF
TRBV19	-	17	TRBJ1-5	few	TGTGCCAGTGCCGGCGGGGCGGGGGTGGAGAGCAATCAGCCCCAGCATTTT	CASAGGAGVESNQPQHF
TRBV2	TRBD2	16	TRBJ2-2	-	TGTGCCAGCAAAAGAGCGGGGGGAACGAACACCGGGGAGCTGTTTTTT	CASKRAGGTNTGELFF
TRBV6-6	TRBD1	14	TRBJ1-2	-	TGTGCCAGCAGTTACCCCGGGACAGGGGATGGCTACACCTTC	CASSYPGTGDGYTF
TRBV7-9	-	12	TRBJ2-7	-	TGTTCCAGCGGAAATGCGGGCTACGAGCAGTACTTC	CSSGNAGYEQYF
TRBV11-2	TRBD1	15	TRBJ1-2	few	TGTGCCAGCAGCCCCGGGACAGGTGGCAACTATGGCTACACCTTC	CASSPGTGGNYGYTF
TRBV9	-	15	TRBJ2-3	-	TGTGCCAGCACCCTATCCCCCACAGGGTCAGATACGCAGTATTTT	CASTLSPTGSDTQYF
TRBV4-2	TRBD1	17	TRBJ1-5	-	TGTGCCAGCAGCCAATCCGGGACAGAGTATAGCAATCAGCCCCAGCATTTT	CASSQSGTEYSNQPQHF
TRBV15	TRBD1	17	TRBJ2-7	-	TGTGCCACCAGCAGGCCCGCTAATAACAGGGGGAAGAGCGAGCAGTACTTC	CATSRPANNRGKSEQYF
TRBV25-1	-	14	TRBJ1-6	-	TGTGCCAGCAGTGAATCCGGTCGGTATTCACCCCTCCACTTT	CASSESGRYSPLHF
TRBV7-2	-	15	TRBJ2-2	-	TGTGCCAGCAAAACCGGGACAAAGAACACCGGGGAGCTGTTTTTT	CASKTGTKNTGELFF
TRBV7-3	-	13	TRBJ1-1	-	TGTGCCAGCAGCCCTCCGTCCGGCACTGAAGCTTTCTTT	CASSPPSGTEAFF
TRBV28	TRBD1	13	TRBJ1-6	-	TGTGCCAGCACCAACAGGGGGAATTCACCCCTCCACTTT	CASTNRGNSPLHF
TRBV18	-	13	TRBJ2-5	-	TGTGCCAGCTCAGGGGGGTTCCAAGAGACCCAGTACTTC	CASSGGFQETQYF
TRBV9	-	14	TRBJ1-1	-	TGTGCCAGCAGCGTAGCTGCGGGGAACACTGAAGCTTTCTTT	CASSVAAGNTEAFF
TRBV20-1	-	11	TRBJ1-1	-	TGCAGTGCTTCCCCGGGGGGAAGAGCTTTCTTT	CSASPGGRAFF
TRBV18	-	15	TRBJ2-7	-	TGTGCCAGCTCACTTGGACAGCAAATCTCCTACGAGCAGTACTTC	CASSLGQQISYEQYF
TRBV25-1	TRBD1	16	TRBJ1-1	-	TGTGCCAGCAGTGAATACAATTTGGGGGACAGGAGTGAAGCTTTCTTT	CASSEYNLGDRSEAFF
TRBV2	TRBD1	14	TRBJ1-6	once	TGTGCCAACCGCATGGGACAGGGTGCTTCACCCCTCCACTTT	CANRMGQGASPLHF
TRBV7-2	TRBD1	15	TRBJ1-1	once	TGTGCCAGCAGTCAAACAGGGGGACTGAACACTGAAGCTTTCTTT	CASSQTGGLNTEAFF
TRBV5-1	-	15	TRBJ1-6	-	TGCGCCAGCAGCTTGGAATTCAGGTCTAATTCACCCCTCCACTTT	CASSLEFRSNSPLHF